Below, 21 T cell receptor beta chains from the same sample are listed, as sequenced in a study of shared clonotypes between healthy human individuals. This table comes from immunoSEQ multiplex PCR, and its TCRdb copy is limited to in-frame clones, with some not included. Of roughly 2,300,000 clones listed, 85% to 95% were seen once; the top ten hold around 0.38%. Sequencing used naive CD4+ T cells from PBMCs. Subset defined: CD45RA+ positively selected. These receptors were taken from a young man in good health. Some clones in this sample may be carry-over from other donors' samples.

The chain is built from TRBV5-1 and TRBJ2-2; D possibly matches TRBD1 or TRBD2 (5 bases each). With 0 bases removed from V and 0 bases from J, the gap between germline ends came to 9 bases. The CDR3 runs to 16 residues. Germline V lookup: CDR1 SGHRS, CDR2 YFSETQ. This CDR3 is CASSLERGANTGELFF. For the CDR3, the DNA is TGCGCCAGCAGCTTGGAACGGGGCGCGAACACCGGGGAGCTGTTTTTT. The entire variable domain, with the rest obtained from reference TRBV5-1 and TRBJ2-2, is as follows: KAGVTQTPRYLIKTRGQQVTLSCSPISGHRSVSWYQQTPGQGLQFLFEYFSETQRNKGNFPGRFSGRQFSNSRSEMNVSTLELGDSALYLCASSLERGANTGELFFGEGSRLTVL.

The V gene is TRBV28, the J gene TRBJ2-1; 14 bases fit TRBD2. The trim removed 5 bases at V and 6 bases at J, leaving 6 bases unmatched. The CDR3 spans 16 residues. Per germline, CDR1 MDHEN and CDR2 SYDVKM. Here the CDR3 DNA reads TGTGCCAGCAGTGAGGGACTAGCGGGAGTTCTCAATGAGCAGTTCTTC. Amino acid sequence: CASSEGLAGVLNEQFF.

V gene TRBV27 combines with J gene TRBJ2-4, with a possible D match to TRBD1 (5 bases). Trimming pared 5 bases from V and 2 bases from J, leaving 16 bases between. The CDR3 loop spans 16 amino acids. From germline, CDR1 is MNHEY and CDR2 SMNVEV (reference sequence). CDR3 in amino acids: CASSGRVGSSKNIQYF. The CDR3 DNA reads TGTGCCAGCAGTGGCAGGGTGGGTTCATCCAAAAACATTCAGTACTTC.

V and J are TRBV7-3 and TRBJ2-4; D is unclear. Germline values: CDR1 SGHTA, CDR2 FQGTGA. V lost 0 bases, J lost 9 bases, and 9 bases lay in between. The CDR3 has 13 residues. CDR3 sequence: CASSLTGSGIQYF. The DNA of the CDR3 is TGTGCCAGCAGCTTAACGGGATCGGGCATTCAGTACTTC.

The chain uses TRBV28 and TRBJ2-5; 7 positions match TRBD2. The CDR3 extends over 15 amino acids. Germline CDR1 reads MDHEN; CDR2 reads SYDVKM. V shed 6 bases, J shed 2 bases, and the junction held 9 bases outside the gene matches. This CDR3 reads CASSRRGLLQETQYF. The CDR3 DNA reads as TGTGCCAGCAGCCGGAGGGGACTATTGCAAGAGACCCAGTACTTC.

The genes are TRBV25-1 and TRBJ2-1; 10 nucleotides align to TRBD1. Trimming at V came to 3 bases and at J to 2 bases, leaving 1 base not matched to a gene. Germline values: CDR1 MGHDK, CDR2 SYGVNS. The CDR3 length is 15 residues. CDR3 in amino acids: CASSDGQGAYNEQFF. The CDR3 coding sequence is TGTGCCAGCAGTGACGGACAGGGGGCCTACAATGAGCAGTTCTTC.

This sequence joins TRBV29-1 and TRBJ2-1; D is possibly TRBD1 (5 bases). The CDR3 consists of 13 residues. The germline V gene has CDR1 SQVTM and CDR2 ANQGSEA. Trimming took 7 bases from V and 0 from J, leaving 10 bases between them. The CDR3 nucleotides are TGCAGCGCTCGTAGGGGCTCCTACAATGAGCAGTTCTTC. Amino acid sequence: CSARRGSYNEQFF.

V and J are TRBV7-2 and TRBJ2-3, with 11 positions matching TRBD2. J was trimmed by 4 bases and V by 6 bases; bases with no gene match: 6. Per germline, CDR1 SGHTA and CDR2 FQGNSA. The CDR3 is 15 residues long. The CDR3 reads CASRPRLAGSDTQYF. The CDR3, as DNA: TGTGCCAGCAGGCCTAGACTAGCGGGATCAGATACGCAGTATTTT. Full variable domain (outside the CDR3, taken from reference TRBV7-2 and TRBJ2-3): GAGVSQSPSNKVTEKGKDVELRCDPISGHTALYWYRQSLGQGLEFLIYFQGNSAPDKSGLPSDRFSAERTGGSVSTLTIQRTQQEDSAVYLCASRPRLAGSDTQYFGPGTRLTVL.

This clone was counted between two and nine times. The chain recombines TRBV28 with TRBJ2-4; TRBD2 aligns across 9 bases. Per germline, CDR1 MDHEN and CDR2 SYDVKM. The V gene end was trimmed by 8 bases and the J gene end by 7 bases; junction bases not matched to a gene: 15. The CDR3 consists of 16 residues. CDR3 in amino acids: CASASYSGSLWNIQYF. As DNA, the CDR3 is TGTGCCAGCGCCAGTTATAGCGGGAGTCTTTGGAACATTCAGTACTTC.

CDR3 DNA sequence: TGTGCCAGCTCACCTGGGGTAGCGGGAGGCCAGAACTACAATGAGCAGTTCTTC. Amino acids: CASSPGVAGGQNYNEQFF. The chain is built from TRBV18 and TRBJ2-1, with 10 bases matching TRBD2. The ends lost 3 bases at V and 3 bases at J; junction bases unmatched: 11. Germline CDR1 KGHSH, CDR2 LQKENI. This CDR3 has 18 residues.

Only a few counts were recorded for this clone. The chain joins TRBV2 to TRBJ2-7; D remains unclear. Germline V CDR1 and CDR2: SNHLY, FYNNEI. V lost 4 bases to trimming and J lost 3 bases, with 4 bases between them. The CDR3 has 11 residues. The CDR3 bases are TGTGCCAGCAGTGGGCACTACGAGCAGTACTTC. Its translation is CASSGHYEQYF.

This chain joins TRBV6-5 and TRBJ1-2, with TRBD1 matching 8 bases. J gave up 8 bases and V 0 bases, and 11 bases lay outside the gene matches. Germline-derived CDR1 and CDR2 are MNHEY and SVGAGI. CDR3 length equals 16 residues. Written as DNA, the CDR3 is TGTGCCAGCAGTTACTCCTGGACAGGGACGGGGACCGGCTACACCTTC. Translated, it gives CASSYSWTGTGTGYTF.

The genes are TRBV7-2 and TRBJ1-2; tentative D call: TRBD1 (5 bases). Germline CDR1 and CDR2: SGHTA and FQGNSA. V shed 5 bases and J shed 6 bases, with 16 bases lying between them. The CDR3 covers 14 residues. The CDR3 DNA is TGTGCCAGCAGCCCGCCGGGACGGGAGGATGGCTACACCTTC. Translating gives CASSPPGREDGYTF. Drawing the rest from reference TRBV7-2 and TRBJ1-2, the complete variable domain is GAGVSQSPSNKVTEKGKDVELRCDPISGHTALYWYRQSLGQGLEFLIYFQGNSAPDKSGLPSDRFSAERTGGSVSTLTIQRTQQEDSAVYLCASSPPGREDGYTFGSGTRLTVV.

The CDR3 nucleotides are TGTGCCAGCAGCCCACTACCCCCGGGGAGGGGGCGAAGGACCGGGGAGCTGTTTTTT. It codes for CASSPLPPGRGRRTGELFF. The V gene is TRBV7-9, the J gene TRBJ2-2, with D tentatively TRBD1 or TRBD2 (7 bases each). Germline V gene lookup returns CDR1 SEHNR and CDR2 FQNEAQ (reference sequence). The CDR3 loop spans 19 amino acids. The V and J ends lost 5 bases and 5 bases respectively, with 27 bases between them.

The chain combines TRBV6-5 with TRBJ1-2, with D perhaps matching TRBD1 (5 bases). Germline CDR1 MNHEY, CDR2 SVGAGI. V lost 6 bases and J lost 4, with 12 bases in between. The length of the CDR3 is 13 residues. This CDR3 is CASRFLGGYGYTF. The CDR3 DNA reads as TGTGCCAGCAGATTTCTGGGGGGCTATGGCTACACCTTC.

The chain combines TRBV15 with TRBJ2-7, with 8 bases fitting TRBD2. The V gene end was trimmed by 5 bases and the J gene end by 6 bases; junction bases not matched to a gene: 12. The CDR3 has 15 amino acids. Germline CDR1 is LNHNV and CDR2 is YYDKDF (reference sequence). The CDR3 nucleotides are TGTGCCACCAGCGAAAGCGGCGGGAGGCTCGGCGAGCAGTACTTC. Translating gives CATSESGGRLGEQYF. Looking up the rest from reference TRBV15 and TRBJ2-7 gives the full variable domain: DAMVIQNPRYQVTQFGKPVTLSCSQTLNHNVMYWYQQKSSQAPKLLFHYYDKDFNNEADTPDNFQSRRPNTSFCFLDIRSPGLGDTAMYLCATSESGGRLGEQYFGPGTRLTVT.

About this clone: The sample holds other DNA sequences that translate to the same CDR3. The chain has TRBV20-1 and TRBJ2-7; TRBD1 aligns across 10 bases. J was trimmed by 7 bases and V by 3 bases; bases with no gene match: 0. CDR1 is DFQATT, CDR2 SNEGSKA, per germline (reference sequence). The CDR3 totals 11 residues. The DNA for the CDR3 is TGCAGTGCTAGGGACAGGGGGGAGCAGTACTTC. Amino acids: CSARDRGEQYF.

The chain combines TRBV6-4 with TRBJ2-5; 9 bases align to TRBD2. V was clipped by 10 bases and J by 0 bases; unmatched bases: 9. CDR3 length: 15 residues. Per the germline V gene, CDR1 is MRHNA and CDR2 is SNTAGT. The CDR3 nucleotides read TGTGCCACCCGATTGACTAGCGGAGACCAAGAGACCCAGTACTTC. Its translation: CATRLTSGDQETQYF.

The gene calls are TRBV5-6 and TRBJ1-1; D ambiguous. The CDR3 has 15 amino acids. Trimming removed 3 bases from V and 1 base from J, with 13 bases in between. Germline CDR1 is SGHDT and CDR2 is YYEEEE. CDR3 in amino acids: CASSSLGSGNTEAFF. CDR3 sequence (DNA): TGTGCCAGCAGCTCACTTGGGAGCGGGAACACTGAAGCTTTCTTT.

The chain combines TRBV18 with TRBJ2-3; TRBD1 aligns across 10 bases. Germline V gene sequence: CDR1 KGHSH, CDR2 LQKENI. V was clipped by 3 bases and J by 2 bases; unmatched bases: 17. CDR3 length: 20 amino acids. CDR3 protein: CASSPALALDRGLATDTQYF. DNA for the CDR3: TGTGCCAGCTCACCCGCCCTAGCCCTTGACAGGGGGCTGGCCACAGATACGCAGTATTTT.

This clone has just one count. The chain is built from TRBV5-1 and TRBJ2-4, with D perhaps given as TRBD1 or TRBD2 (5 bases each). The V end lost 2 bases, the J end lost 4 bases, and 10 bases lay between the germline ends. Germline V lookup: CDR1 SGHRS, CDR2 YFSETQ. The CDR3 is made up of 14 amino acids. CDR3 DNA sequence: TGCGCCAGCAGCTTCGGGACGGATAAAAACATTCAGTACTTC. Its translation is CASSFGTDKNIQYF. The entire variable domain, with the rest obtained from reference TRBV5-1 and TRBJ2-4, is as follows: KAGVTQTPRYLIKTRGQQVTLSCSPISGHRSVSWYQQTPGQGLQFLFEYFSETQRNKGNFPGRFSGRQFSNSRSEMNVSTLELGDSALYLCASSFGTDKNIQYFGAGTRLSVL.